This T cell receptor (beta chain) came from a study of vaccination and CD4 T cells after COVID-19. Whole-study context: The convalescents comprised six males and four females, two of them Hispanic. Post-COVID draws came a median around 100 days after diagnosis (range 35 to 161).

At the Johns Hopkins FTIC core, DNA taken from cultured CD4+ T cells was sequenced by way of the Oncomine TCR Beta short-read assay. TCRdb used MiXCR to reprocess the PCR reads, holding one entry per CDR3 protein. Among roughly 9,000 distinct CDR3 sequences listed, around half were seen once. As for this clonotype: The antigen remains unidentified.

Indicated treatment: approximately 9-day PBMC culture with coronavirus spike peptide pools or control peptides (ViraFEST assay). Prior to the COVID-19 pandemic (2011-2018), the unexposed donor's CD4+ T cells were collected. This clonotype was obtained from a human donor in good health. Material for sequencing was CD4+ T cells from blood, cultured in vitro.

This chain's CDR3 is CASSARQGGEKLFF. DNA for the CDR3: TGTGCCAGCAGTGCTCGACAGGGAGGTGAAAAACTGTTTTTT. The chain joins TRBV6-1 to TRBJ1-4; the match to TRBD1 covers 7 bases. CDR3 length equals 14 residues. V shed 4 bases, J shed 7 bases, and the junction held 6 bases outside the gene matches. The germline gives CDR1 MNHNS, CDR2 SASEGT.